The rows below give T cell receptor beta chains drawn from one sample of a study of blood T cells in healthy people across ages. Using its own MiXCR run on the 5' RACE reads, TCRdb lists one record per CDR3 protein. This table has around 1.5 million distinct CDR3 sequences, about 35% appearing once. The sequencing sample was made of blood. All receptors derive from a woman aged 25-40 years in good health. CDR3s include the opening cysteine and the closing phenylalanine or tryptophan. A D gene is named only where the DNA matches it firmly. Clone size is shown for a subset of rows, as once, few, many or a class of expanded clone.

clone size: many
J gene: TRBJ2-7
V gene: TRBV9
CDR3 length: 14
D gene: TRBD2
CDR3 protein: CASSASGRAYEQYF
CDR3 DNA: TGTGCCAGCAGTGCGAGCGGGAGGGCCTACGAGCAGTACTTC

clone size: many
J gene: TRBJ2-3
V gene: TRBV18
CDR3 length: 12
D gene: NA
CDR3 protein: CASSPPRGTQYF
CDR3 DNA: TGTGCCAGCAGCCCCCCCCGGGGGACGCAGTATTTT

clone size: NA
J gene: TRBJ2-1
V gene: TRBV7-3
CDR3 length: 14
D gene: NA
CDR3 protein: CASSQNRDSNEQFF
CDR3 DNA: TGTGCCAGCAGCCAGAACCGGGACTCCAATGAGCAGTTCTTC

clone size: few
J gene: TRBJ2-7
V gene: TRBV27
CDR3 length: 16
D gene: TRBD2
CDR3 protein: CASSSLTSGASYEQYF
CDR3 DNA: TGTGCCAGCAGTTCTCTGACTAGCGGGGCTTCCTACGAGCAGTACTTC

clone size: NA
J gene: TRBJ1-2
V gene: TRBV18
CDR3 length: 18
D gene: TRBD1
CDR3 protein: CASSPYLQGGGGDHGYTF
CDR3 DNA: TGTGCCAGCTCACCTTATCTTCAAGGGGGCGGCGGAGACCATGGCTACACCTTC

clone size: few
J gene: TRBJ2-1
V gene: TRBV5-1
CDR3 length: 16
D gene: NA
CDR3 protein: CASSLAGSGRYNEQFF
CDR3 DNA: TGCGCCAGCAGCTTGGCCGGGAGCGGACGCTACAATGAGCAGTTCTTC

clone size: NA
J gene: TRBJ2-1
V gene: TRBV5-5
CDR3 length: 13
D gene: NA
CDR3 protein: CASSLGIMRDWFF
CDR3 DNA: TGTGCCAGCAGCTTGGGAATTATGAGGGATTGGTTCTTC

clone size: NA
J gene: TRBJ2-5
V gene: TRBV25-1
CDR3 length: 16
D gene: TRBD2
CDR3 protein: CASSESLAGGWETQYF
CDR3 DNA: TGTGCCAGCAGTGAATCACTAGCGGGAGGGTGGGAGACCCAGTACTTC

clone size: NA
J gene: TRBJ2-5
V gene: TRBV7-6
CDR3 length: 18
D gene: NA
CDR3 protein: CASSLGRVHSPFQETQYF
CDR3 DNA: TGTGCCAGCAGCTTAGGCCGCGTCCACAGCCCCTTCCAAGAGACCCAGTACTTC

clone size: few
J gene: TRBJ2-1
V gene: TRBV7-8
CDR3 length: 14
D gene: NA
CDR3 protein: CASSPDSLYNEQFF
CDR3 DNA: TGTGCCAGCAGCCCGGACTCACTCTACAATGAGCAGTTCTTC

clone size: many
J gene: TRBJ2-5
V gene: TRBV9
CDR3 length: 13
D gene: NA
CDR3 protein: CASSYGSEETQYF
CDR3 DNA: TGTGCCAGCAGCTACGGGTCGGAAGAGACCCAGTACTTC

clone size: few
J gene: TRBJ2-1
V gene: TRBV4-2
CDR3 length: 14
D gene: TRBD1
CDR3 protein: CASSQTTGRGEQFF
CDR3 DNA: TGTGCCAGCAGCCAAACGACAGGGCGAGGTGAGCAGTTCTTC

clone size: few
J gene: TRBJ1-6
V gene: TRBV20-1
CDR3 length: 13
D gene: NA
CDR3 protein: CSARDQGNSPLHF
CDR3 DNA: TGCAGTGCTAGAGATCAGGGGAATTCACCCCTCCACTTT

clone size: NA
J gene: TRBJ2-5
V gene: TRBV6-5
CDR3 length: 14
D gene: TRBD2
CDR3 protein: CATTRAGAEETQYF
CDR3 DNA: TGTGCCACAACTCGAGCGGGGGCTGAAGAGACCCAGTACTTC

clone size: many
J gene: TRBJ2-1
V gene: TRBV7-9
CDR3 length: 14
D gene: TRBD1
CDR3 protein: CASSSGQGGDEQFF
CDR3 DNA: TGTGCCAGCAGCTCTGGACAAGGGGGCGATGAGCAGTTCTTC

clone size: few
J gene: TRBJ2-7
V gene: TRBV27
CDR3 length: 14
D gene: NA
CDR3 protein: CASSLKGGGYEQYF
CDR3 DNA: TGTGCCAGCAGTTTAAAGGGGGGGGGCTACGAGCAGTACTTC

clone size: NA
J gene: TRBJ2-3
V gene: TRBV3-1
CDR3 length: 16
D gene: TRBD2
CDR3 protein: CASSQVTSGRTDTQYF
CDR3 DNA: TGTGCCAGCAGCCAAGTGACTAGCGGGAGAACAGATACGCAGTATTTT

clone size: NA
J gene: TRBJ1-2
V gene: TRBV9
CDR3 length: 15
D gene: NA
CDR3 protein: CASSVGGGGNYGYTF
CDR3 DNA: TGTGCCAGCAGCGTAGGGGGGGGAGGGAACTATGGCTACACCTTC

clone size: many
J gene: TRBJ2-6
V gene: TRBV4-1
CDR3 length: 19
D gene: TRBD1
CDR3 protein: CASSQILGTGFPGANVLTF
CDR3 DNA: TGCGCCAGCAGCCAAATCCTCGGGACAGGGTTTCCTGGGGCCAACGTCCTGACTTTC

clone size: NA
J gene: TRBJ2-7
V gene: TRBV7-2
CDR3 length: 15
D gene: NA
CDR3 protein: CASSSRGGGPYEQYF
CDR3 DNA: TGTGCCAGCAGCTCAAGGGGGGGAGGTCCCTACGAGCAGTACTTC

clone size: NA
J gene: TRBJ2-1
V gene: TRBV2
CDR3 length: 15
D gene: TRBD2
CDR3 protein: CASTGTSGRMYEQFF
CDR3 DNA: TGTGCCAGCACCGGGACTAGCGGGAGGATGTATGAGCAGTTCTTC

clone size: NA
J gene: TRBJ2-4
V gene: TRBV28
CDR3 length: 14
D gene: NA
CDR3 protein: CASSFGVGVNIQYF
CDR3 DNA: TGTGCCAGCAGCTTCGGGGTGGGAGTAAACATTCAGTACTTC

clone size: NA
J gene: TRBJ2-7
V gene: TRBV29-1
CDR3 length: 14
D gene: TRBD1
CDR3 protein: CSVVGGQGAYEQYF
CDR3 DNA: TGCAGCGTTGTGGGGGGACAGGGGGCCTACGAGCAGTACTTC

clone size: NA
J gene: TRBJ2-1
V gene: TRBV2
CDR3 length: 17
D gene: NA
CDR3 protein: CAGSRQATGRGHNEQFF
CDR3 DNA: TGTGCCGGCAGTAGGCAAGCGACAGGGAGGGGACACAATGAGCAGTTCTTC

clone size: NA
J gene: TRBJ2-5
V gene: TRBV10-1
CDR3 length: 14
D gene: NA
CDR3 protein: CASSQGTYQETQYF
CDR3 DNA: TGCGCCAGCAGTCAAGGGACTTACCAAGAGACCCAGTACTTC

clone size: many
J gene: TRBJ2-7
V gene: TRBV4-1
CDR3 length: 15
D gene: TRBD2
CDR3 protein: CASSQASGSSYEQYF
CDR3 DNA: TGTGCCAGCAGCCAAGCTAGCGGGAGTTCCTACGAGCAGTACTTC

clone size: few
J gene: TRBJ2-1
V gene: TRBV7-8
CDR3 length: 19
D gene: TRBD1
CDR3 protein: CASSFEADRVTGSYNEQFF
CDR3 DNA: TGTGCCAGCAGCTTCGAGGCGGACAGGGTTACTGGATCCTACAATGAGCAGTTCTTC

clone size: NA
J gene: TRBJ2-3
V gene: TRBV20-1
CDR3 length: 20
D gene: TRBD2
CDR3 protein: CSATTPVVTSGVGSTDTQYF
CDR3 DNA: TGCAGTGCAACCACTCCGGTCGTGACTAGCGGGGTGGGTAGCACAGATACGCAGTATTTT

clone size: NA
J gene: TRBJ2-4
V gene: TRBV20-1
CDR3 length: 14
D gene: NA
CDR3 protein: CSARDEATLNIRYF
CDR3 DNA: TGCAGTGCTAGAGATGAGGCGACACTCAACATTCGGTACTTC

clone size: many
J gene: TRBJ2-3
V gene: TRBV3-1
CDR3 length: 15
D gene: NA
CDR3 protein: CASSNQVTRGDTQYF
CDR3 DNA: TGTGCCAGCAGCAACCAAGTGACTAGAGGTGATACGCAGTATTTT

clone size: few
J gene: TRBJ2-5
V gene: TRBV10-2
CDR3 length: 15
D gene: TRBD2
CDR3 protein: CASTLREGIQETQYF
CDR3 DNA: TGCGCCAGCACCCTGAGGGAGGGAATACAAGAGACCCAGTACTTC

clone size: NA
J gene: TRBJ2-3
V gene: TRBV12-3/TRBV12-4
CDR3 length: 16
D gene: NA
CDR3 protein: CASRGGTGAGTDTQYF
CDR3 DNA: TGTGCCAGCAGGGGGGGGACAGGCGCGGGCACAGATACGCAGTATTTT

clone size: NA
J gene: TRBJ2-3
V gene: TRBV15
CDR3 length: 15
D gene: NA
CDR3 protein: CATSRDRSSTDTRYF
CDR3 DNA: TGTGCCACCAGCAGAGATCGGAGCAGCACAGATACGCGGTATTTT

clone size: many
J gene: TRBJ2-7
V gene: TRBV10-3
CDR3 length: 15
D gene: TRBD1
CDR3 protein: CAISGGRTGGDEQYF
CDR3 DNA: TGTGCCATCAGTGGAGGACGGACAGGGGGGGACGAGCAGTACTTC

clone size: NA
J gene: TRBJ1-2
V gene: TRBV7-2
CDR3 length: 15
D gene: TRBD1
CDR3 protein: CASSSGTGRNYGYTF
CDR3 DNA: TGTGCCAGCAGCTCAGGGACAGGGAGGAACTATGGCTACACCTTC

clone size: many
J gene: TRBJ2-3
V gene: TRBV10-3
CDR3 length: 16
D gene: NA
CDR3 protein: CAISGKLVGGTDTQYF
CDR3 DNA: TGTGCCATCAGTGGGAAACTAGTCGGGGGCACAGATACGCAGTATTTT

clone size: NA
J gene: TRBJ1-2
V gene: TRBV10-3
CDR3 length: 12
D gene: TRBD1
CDR3 protein: CAARQGADGYTF
CDR3 DNA: TGTGCCGCAAGACAGGGGGCGGATGGCTACACCTTC

clone size: NA
J gene: TRBJ2-3
V gene: TRBV5-4
CDR3 length: 16
D gene: NA
CDR3 protein: CASSHDGRGRTDTQYF
CDR3 DNA: TGTGCCAGCAGCCACGACGGCAGAGGGCGCACAGATACGCAGTATTTT

clone size: many
J gene: TRBJ2-1
V gene: TRBV20-1
CDR3 length: 13
D gene: TRBD2
CDR3 protein: CSPTSGTYNEQFF
CDR3 DNA: TGCAGTCCTACTAGCGGAACCTACAATGAGCAGTTCTTC

clone size: NA
J gene: TRBJ2-4
V gene: TRBV20-1
CDR3 length: 14
D gene: NA
CDR3 protein: CSARPPVTKNIQYF
CDR3 DNA: TGCAGTGCTAGACCCCCCGTCACCAAAAACATTCAGTACTTC

clone size: NA
J gene: TRBJ1-1
V gene: TRBV7-8
CDR3 length: 15
D gene: NA
CDR3 protein: CASSPQGRVDTEAFF
CDR3 DNA: TGTGCCAGCAGCCCCCAGGGTAGGGTTGACACTGAAGCTTTCTTT

clone size: NA
J gene: TRBJ2-1
V gene: TRBV27
CDR3 length: 11
D gene: TRBD2
CDR3 protein: CLAGGDNEQFF
CDR3 DNA: TGCTTAGCGGGAGGGGACAATGAGCAGTTCTTC

clone size: few
J gene: TRBJ2-7
V gene: TRBV6-1
CDR3 length: 14
D gene: NA
CDR3 protein: CASSRIGDNYEQYF
CDR3 DNA: TGTGCCAGCTCTCGAATCGGAGACAACTACGAGCAGTACTTC

clone size: NA
J gene: TRBJ1-1
V gene: TRBV6-6
CDR3 length: 14
D gene: NA
CDR3 protein: CASRFTGLNTEAFF
CDR3 DNA: TGTGCCAGCAGGTTCACAGGTCTCAACACTGAAGCTTTCTTT

clone size: NA
J gene: TRBJ2-1
V gene: TRBV11-3
CDR3 length: 17
D gene: NA
CDR3 protein: CASSLDREAETLNEQFF
CDR3 DNA: TGTGCCAGCAGCTTAGATCGAGAAGCGGAGACCCTTAATGAGCAGTTCTTC

clone size: many
J gene: TRBJ2-1
V gene: TRBV27
CDR3 length: 16
D gene: TRBD1
CDR3 protein: CATDGQGASSYNEQFF
CDR3 DNA: TGTGCCACCGACGGACAGGGGGCGTCTTCCTACAATGAGCAGTTCTTC

clone size: few
J gene: TRBJ1-2
V gene: TRBV5-5
CDR3 length: 14
D gene: NA
CDR3 protein: CASSLAAGNYGYTF
CDR3 DNA: TGTGCCAGCAGCTTGGCGGCAGGGAACTATGGCTACACCTTC

clone size: NA
J gene: TRBJ1-2
V gene: TRBV7-2
CDR3 length: 15
D gene: TRBD1
CDR3 protein: CASSLVQGVSYGDTF
CDR3 DNA: TGTGCCAGCAGCTTAGTTCAGGGGGTGAGCTATGGCGACACCTTC

clone size: once
J gene: TRBJ1-1
V gene: TRBV15
CDR3 length: 16
D gene: TRBD1
CDR3 protein: CATSRDRGRANTEAFF
CDR3 DNA: TGTGCCACCAGCAGGGACAGGGGGAGAGCAAACACCGAAGCTTTCTTT

clone size: NA
J gene: TRBJ2-7
V gene: TRBV3-1
CDR3 length: 14
D gene: TRBD1
CDR3 protein: CTSSHAGTGYEQYF
CDR3 DNA: TGTACCAGCAGCCACGCCGGGACAGGTTACGAGCAGTACTTC

clone size: NA
J gene: TRBJ2-5
V gene: TRBV9
CDR3 length: 15
D gene: TRBD2
CDR3 protein: CASSPQRGPQETQYF
CDR3 DNA: TGTGCCAGCAGCCCCCAGCGGGGACCACAAGAGACCCAGTACTTC

clone size: few
J gene: TRBJ2-3
V gene: TRBV7-9
CDR3 length: 17
D gene: TRBD2
CDR3 protein: CASSPRLAGPQGDTQYF
CDR3 DNA: TGTGCCAGCAGCCCAAGACTAGCGGGACCTCAAGGGGATACGCAGTATTTT

clone size: few
J gene: TRBJ2-5
V gene: TRBV11-1
CDR3 length: 15
D gene: NA
CDR3 protein: CASGSGLLSQETQYF
CDR3 DNA: TGTGCCAGCGGCTCCGGACTGCTCTCCCAAGAGACCCAGTACTTC

clone size: NA
J gene: TRBJ2-7
V gene: TRBV20-1
CDR3 length: 16
D gene: TRBD2
CDR3 protein: CSARPSGTSFTYEQYF
CDR3 DNA: TGCAGTGCTAGACCGAGCGGGACTTCCTTTACCTACGAGCAGTACTTC

clone size: NA
J gene: TRBJ2-5
V gene: TRBV12-3/TRBV12-4
CDR3 length: 15
D gene: NA
CDR3 protein: CVSSMGWGAQETQYF
CDR3 DNA: TGTGTCAGCAGTATGGGGTGGGGGGCCCAAGAGACCCAGTACTTC

clone size: few
J gene: TRBJ1-1
V gene: TRBV12-5
CDR3 length: 17
D gene: NA
CDR3 protein: CASGLVLSPGLNTEAFF
CDR3 DNA: TGTGCTAGTGGTTTGGTACTATCGCCGGGGCTGAACACTGAAGCTTTCTTT

clone size: NA
J gene: TRBJ2-3
V gene: TRBV7-8
CDR3 length: 17
D gene: TRBD2
CDR3 protein: CASSPGLAETSTDTQYF
CDR3 DNA: TGTGCCAGCAGCCCTGGACTAGCGGAGACTAGCACAGATACGCAGTATTTT

clone size: few
J gene: TRBJ2-1
V gene: TRBV27
CDR3 length: 16
D gene: NA
CDR3 protein: CASSPNWAVSYNEQFF
CDR3 DNA: TGTGCCAGCAGTCCCAATTGGGCCGTCTCCTACAATGAGCAGTTCTTC

clone size: few
J gene: TRBJ2-7
V gene: TRBV14
CDR3 length: 14
D gene: NA
CDR3 protein: CASSPSGVPYEQYF
CDR3 DNA: TGTGCCAGCAGCCCGTCAGGGGTGCCCTACGAGCAGTACTTC

clone size: NA
J gene: TRBJ2-1
V gene: TRBV7-3
CDR3 length: 13
D gene: NA
CDR3 protein: CASSPRPGDEQFF
CDR3 DNA: TGTGCCAGCAGCCCAAGGCCCGGGGATGAGCAGTTCTTC